Shown below are 12 T cell receptor beta chains from a single sample sequenced in a study of blood T cell repertoires in COVID-19. Libraries were prepared by immunoSEQ multiplex PCR; TCRdb keeps only in-frame clonotypes and omits some of them. This table holds approximately 250,000 clones, 84% found once. Sequenced material: peripheral blood. The receptors were sampled from a man aged 40-50 years who had recovered from COVID-19.

The chain combines TRBV19 with TRBJ1-1; weak D call: TRBD1 (5 bases). Germline CDR1 is LNHDA and CDR2 is SQIVND (reference sequence). The CDR3 totals 14 residues. V gave up 6 bases and J gave up 0 bases, with 11 bases separating them. CDR3 protein: CASSQTAMNTEAFF. The CDR3 nucleotides read TGTGCCAGTAGCCAGACAGCTATGAACACTGAAGCTTTCTTT.

The J gene is TRBJ1-5, the V gene TRBV23-1, with D hard to call. Being an ORF, TRBV23-1 has a function that is uncertain. The CDR3 covers 19 residues. Trimming shortened V by 0 bases and J by 4 bases, and 22 bases separated the two germline ends. The CDR3 coding sequence is TGCGCCAGCAGTCAATCTAGGAGGTTTTATTCTTGGAGAAATCAGCCCCAGCATTTT. Amino acid sequence: CASSQSRRFYSWRNQPQHF.

This clone was seen a handful of times. The V and J genes are TRBV4-1 and TRBJ1-4; 7 nucleotides match TRBD1. The V gene end was trimmed by 4 bases and the J gene end by 6 bases; junction bases not matched to a gene: 5. This CDR3 is 14 amino acids long. Per germline, CDR1 MGHRA and CDR2 YSYEKL. Here the CDR3 DNA reads TGCGCCAGCAGCCGACAGGGAAGGGATGAAAAACTGTTTTTT. This sequence encodes CASSRQGRDEKLFF.

Details on this clone: Other nucleotide sequences in the sample specify the same CDR3. This chain uses TRBV18 with TRBJ1-2, with 8 bases aligning to TRBD1. The V segment lost 2 bases and the J segment 2 bases; nucleotides outside the gene matches: 1. This CDR3 comprises 14 residues. Germline CDR1 is KGHSH and CDR2 is LQKENI. Written as DNA, the CDR3 is TGTGCCAGCTCACCAGACAGGGGAAACTATGGCTACACCTTC. It translates to CASSPDRGNYGYTF. Full variable domain (remainder filled in from reference TRBV18 and TRBJ1-2): NAGVMQNPRHLVRRRGQEARLRCSPMKGHSHVYWYRQLPEEGLKFMVYLQKENIIDESGMPKERFSAEFPKEGPSILRIQQVVRGDSAAYFCASSPDRGNYGYTFGSGTRLTVV.

The chain is built from TRBV13 and TRBJ1-1; D gene uncertain. Germline CDR1 is PRHDT and CDR2 is FYEKMQ (reference sequence). V lost 0 bases to trimming and J lost 4 bases, with 6 bases between them. The CDR3 is 13 residues long. The CDR3 is CASSLGAVTEAFF. The CDR3 DNA follows: TGTGCCAGCAGCTTAGGGGCTGTCACTGAAGCTTTCTTT.

The chain employs TRBV27 and TRBJ2-1; D call uncertain. V was trimmed by 7 bases and J by 2 bases, leaving 12 bases between them. In germline, CDR1 is MNHEY, CDR2 SMNVEV (reference sequence). The CDR3 sequence is 14 residues long. CDR3 residues: CASTSNSPYNEQFF. The CDR3 bases are TGTGCCAGCACTTCTAATAGTCCCTACAATGAGCAGTTCTTC.

The chain employs TRBV7-2 and TRBJ2-1; 14 nucleotides line up with TRBD2. The V and J ends lost 3 bases and 14 bases, in that order; junction bases with no gene match: 9. Germline V gene lookup returns CDR1 SGHTA and CDR2 FQGNSA. The length of the CDR3 is 15 residues. The CDR3 protein is CASSFNLGLAGEKFF. Written as DNA, the CDR3 is TGTGCCAGCAGCTTCAACCTGGGACTAGCGGGAGAAAAGTTCTTC.

The V gene is TRBV7-2, the J gene TRBJ2-1, with 10 nucleotides matching TRBD2. This CDR3 comprises 15 residues. Germline CDR1 is SGHTA and CDR2 is FQGNSA. J lost 5 bases, V lost 5 bases, and 6 bases had no gene match. The CDR3 reads CASSPGTSADNEQFF. In nucleotides, the CDR3 is TGTGCCAGCAGCCCCGGGACTAGCGCCGACAATGAGCAGTTCTTC.

The chain recombines TRBV19 with TRBJ2-2; the D gene is possibly TRBD1 (6 bases). The CDR3 sequence is 13 residues long. V lost 5 bases to trimming and J lost 7 bases, with 11 bases between them. Germline V gene sequence: CDR1 LNHDA, CDR2 SQIVND (reference sequence). The CDR3 nucleotides are TGTGCCAGTAGTCCGGCAGGGGACGGGGAGCTGTTTTTT. This gives the protein CASSPAGDGELFF. The entire variable domain, with the rest obtained from reference TRBV19 and TRBJ2-2, is as follows: DGGITQSPKYLFRKEGQNVTLSCEQNLNHDAMYWYRQDPGQGLRLIYYSQIVNDFQKGDIAEGYSVSREKKESFPLTVTSAQKNPTAFYLCASSPAGDGELFFGEGSRLTVL.

This clone showed up many times. V is TRBV5-1 and J is TRBJ2-7, with D possibly TRBD1 on 6 matching bases. The CDR3 extends over 14 amino acids. V gave up 1 base and J gave up 2 bases, with 10 bases separating them. Germline V CDR1 and CDR2: SGHRS, YFSETQ. CDR3 region: CASSLQGLPYEQYF. CDR3 sequence (DNA): TGCGCCAGCAGCTTGCAGGGGCTCCCCTACGAGCAGTACTTC. Full variable domain (outside the CDR3, taken from reference TRBV5-1 and TRBJ2-7): KAGVTQTPRYLIKTRGQQVTLSCSPISGHRSVSWYQQTPGQGLQFLFEYFSETQRNKGNFPGRFSGRQFSNSRSEMNVSTLELGDSALYLCASSLQGLPYEQYFGPGTRLTVT.

The J gene is TRBJ1-1, the V gene TRBV3-1 (or the pseudogene TRBV3-2), with 9 bases lining up with TRBD1. V shed 3 bases and J 3 bases; nucleotides not matched to a gene: 2. Germline V gene data show CDR1 as LGHDT and CDR2 as YNNKEL (reference sequence). This CDR3 region has 14 residues. CDR3 sequence (DNA): TGTGCCAGCAGCCAGACAGGGGGGCACACTGAAGCTTTCTTT. It yields the protein CASSQTGGHTEAFF.

V and J are TRBV5-5 and TRBJ1-5; the match to TRBD1 covers 7 bases. Per germline, CDR1 SGHKS and CDR2 YYEKEE (reference sequence). V shed 4 bases and J 3 bases; nucleotides not matched to a gene: 7. The CDR3 covers 15 residues. CDR3 coding DNA: TGTGCCAGCAGCACCTTGACAGGGTACAATCAGCCCCAGCATTTT. Amino acid sequence: CASSTLTGYNQPQHF.